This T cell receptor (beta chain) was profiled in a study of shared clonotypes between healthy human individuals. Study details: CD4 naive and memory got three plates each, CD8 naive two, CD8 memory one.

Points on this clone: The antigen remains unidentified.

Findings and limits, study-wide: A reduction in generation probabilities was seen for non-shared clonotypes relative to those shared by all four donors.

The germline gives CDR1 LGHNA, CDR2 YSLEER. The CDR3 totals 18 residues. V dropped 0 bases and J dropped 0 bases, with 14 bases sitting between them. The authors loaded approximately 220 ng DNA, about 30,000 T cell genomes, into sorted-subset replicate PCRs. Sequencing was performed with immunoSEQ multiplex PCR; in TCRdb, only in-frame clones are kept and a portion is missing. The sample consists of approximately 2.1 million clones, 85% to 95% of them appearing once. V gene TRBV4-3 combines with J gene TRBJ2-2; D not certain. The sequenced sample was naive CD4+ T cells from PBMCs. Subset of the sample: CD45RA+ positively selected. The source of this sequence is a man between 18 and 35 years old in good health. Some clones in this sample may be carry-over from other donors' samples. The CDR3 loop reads CASSQEGRTGSNTGELFF. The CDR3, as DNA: TGCGCCAGCAGCCAAGAAGGCCGAACTGGATCGAACACCGGGGAGCTGTTTTTT.